These T cell receptor beta chains were read from a single sample in a study of cytomegalovirus exposure and HLA in healthy donors. TCRdb's copy holds only in-frame clones and misses some; the assay was immunoSEQ multiplex PCR. The sample carries roughly 31,000 clones, about three fifths recorded once. Sequencing was carried out using PBMCs. The receptor source for this set is a male donor in good health and CMV-seropositive. CDR3s include the opening cysteine and the closing phenylalanine or tryptophan. Each record gives: V gene, D gene, clone size, J gene, CDR3 DNA, CDR3 protein. The D gene is left open where the match is weak. Clone size is stated in some rows and not others, as once, few, many or a class when expanded.

v_call: TRBV27; d_call: NA; clone_size: NA; j_call: TRBJ2-3; cdr3_nt: TGTGCCAGCAGGACATTTGGGTCGAATACGCAGTATTTT; cdr3_aa: CASRTFGSNTQYF
v_call: TRBV6-1; d_call: NA; clone_size: few; j_call: TRBJ1-2; cdr3_nt: TGTGCCACCCAAGTTCTCGGGTACTATGGCTACACCTTC; cdr3_aa: CATQVLGYYGYTF
v_call: TRBV6-4; d_call: TRBD2; clone_size: few; j_call: TRBJ2-1; cdr3_nt: TGTGCCAGCAGTGGGACTAGCGGGAGCGATGAGCAGTTCTTC; cdr3_aa: CASSGTSGSDEQFF
v_call: TRBV5-1; d_call: TRBD1; clone_size: NA; j_call: TRBJ1-2; cdr3_nt: TGCGCCAGCAGCTTGGCAGCAGGGGGTGGCTACACCTTC; cdr3_aa: CASSLAAGGGYTF
v_call: TRBV5-1; d_call: TRBD1; clone_size: few; j_call: TRBJ1-2; cdr3_nt: TGCGCCAGCAGCTTGTTAGACAGGGGGGCGTTTGGCTACACCTTC; cdr3_aa: CASSLLDRGAFGYTF
v_call: TRBV27; d_call: NA; clone_size: NA; j_call: TRBJ1-2; cdr3_nt: TGTGCCAGCAGTTTTACCAGGCAGGGGTATGGCTACACCTTC; cdr3_aa: CASSFTRQGYGYTF
v_call: TRBV2; d_call: TRBD2; clone_size: NA; j_call: TRBJ2-7; cdr3_nt: TGTGCCAGCAGTGAGGAATTTAGCGGGAGTCGATGGGATTACGAGCAGTACTTC; cdr3_aa: CASSEEFSGSRWDYEQYF
v_call: TRBV19; d_call: NA; clone_size: few; j_call: TRBJ2-2; cdr3_nt: TGTGCCAGTAGTTTTACAGGGGGGGCCACCGGGGAGCTGTTTTTT; cdr3_aa: CASSFTGGATGELFF
v_call: TRBV28; d_call: TRBD2; clone_size: NA; j_call: TRBJ2-5; cdr3_nt: TGTGCCAGCAGAGGACTAGCGGGATTAGAGACCCAGTACTTC; cdr3_aa: CASRGLAGLETQYF
v_call: TRBV18; d_call: NA; clone_size: few; j_call: TRBJ2-7; cdr3_nt: TGTGCCAGCTCACCCCCTCGCAAAGCCGAGCAGTACTTC; cdr3_aa: CASSPPRKAEQYF
v_call: TRBV7-3; d_call: NA; clone_size: once; j_call: TRBJ1-1; cdr3_nt: TGTGCCAGCAGCAGAACGACAGGGAACACTGAAGCTTTCTTT; cdr3_aa: CASSRTTGNTEAFF
v_call: TRBV5-4; d_call: TRBD1; clone_size: NA; j_call: TRBJ2-1; cdr3_nt: TGTGCCAGCAGTATCGACAGGGGGCCTTACAATGAGCAGTTCTTC; cdr3_aa: CASSIDRGPYNEQFF
v_call: TRBV30; d_call: TRBD1; clone_size: NA; j_call: TRBJ1-3; cdr3_nt: TGTGCCTGGAACAGGGGGGACACCATATATTTT; cdr3_aa: CAWNRGDTIYF
v_call: TRBV5-4; d_call: NA; clone_size: NA; j_call: TRBJ2-3; cdr3_nt: TGTGCCAGCAGGTTGACAGCTAGCACAGATACGCAGTATTTT; cdr3_aa: CASRLTASTDTQYF
v_call: TRBV7-6; d_call: NA; clone_size: NA; j_call: TRBJ1-1; cdr3_nt: TGTGCCAGCAGCCCGAGCGATGGGGAGGCTTTCTTT; cdr3_aa: CASSPSDGEAFF
v_call: TRBV5-1; d_call: NA; clone_size: NA; j_call: TRBJ1-5; cdr3_nt: TGCGCCAGCAGTCGATGGGCCGGCCAGCCCCAGCATTTT; cdr3_aa: CASSRWAGQPQHF
v_call: TRBV6-1; d_call: NA; clone_size: NA; j_call: TRBJ2-2; cdr3_nt: TGTGCCAGCAGTGACGGGTATCTAGAAGCCGGGGAGCTGTTTTTT; cdr3_aa: CASSDGYLEAGELFF
v_call: TRBV9; d_call: TRBD1; clone_size: NA; j_call: TRBJ1-1; cdr3_nt: TGTGCCAGCAGCGTAGAGAGTGAGGGGGCAGGGAACACTGAAGCTTTCTTT; cdr3_aa: CASSVESEGAGNTEAFF
v_call: TRBV30; d_call: TRBD1; clone_size: NA; j_call: TRBJ1-1; cdr3_nt: TGTGCCTGGAGCCCACTCTCTAGGACAGGGGGATTGAAAGCTTTCTTT; cdr3_aa: CAWSPLSRTGGLKAFF
v_call: TRBV7-3; d_call: TRBD1; clone_size: few; j_call: TRBJ2-1; cdr3_nt: TGTGCCAGCAGCTCTAGCATGACAGGGAACAATGAGCAGTTCTTC; cdr3_aa: CASSSSMTGNNEQFF
v_call: TRBV28; d_call: NA; clone_size: NA; j_call: TRBJ2-4; cdr3_nt: TGTGCCAGCAGCCCTAGGCGGGCCATAGCCAAAAACATTCAGTACTTC; cdr3_aa: CASSPRRAIAKNIQYF
v_call: TRBV6-1; d_call: TRBD1; clone_size: NA; j_call: TRBJ2-3; cdr3_nt: TGTGCCAGCTTTGTGCCGGGACAGGGAGGCGATACGCAGTATTTT; cdr3_aa: CASFVPGQGGDTQYF
v_call: TRBV9; d_call: TRBD1; clone_size: NA; j_call: TRBJ2-7; cdr3_nt: TGTGCCAGCAGCCCGGGCAGGGGGTTCTCCTACGAGCAGTACTTC; cdr3_aa: CASSPGRGFSYEQYF